This TCR beta chain was sequenced in a study of T cells in Graves' hyperthyroidism and ophthalmopathy. Across the study: Initial diagnosis, before any treatment, was when peripheral blood was collected.

Only a few counts were recorded for this clonotype. Its specificity is not known. Authors of the study amplified TCR beta CDR3 regions from RNA transcripts. During a first-round RT-PCR of the TCR CDR3, the HTBI primer set was used. In TCRdb, the multiplex PCR reads were re-called with MiXCR into one record per CDR3 protein. The sample has hundreds of thousands of distinct CDR3 sequences; roughly 14% are singletons. Study-wide results and limits: In blood, most of the thyroid clonotypes expanded above 0.001 were also present.

Disease duration was under 3 months in the ophthalmopathy patients, who also had a Clinical Activity Score of at least 3 and a NOSPECS grade of at least 4. The CDR3 covers 14 residues. After removal of 0 bases from V and 9 bases from J, the junction contained 8 bases not matched to a gene. Germline V gene data show CDR1 as LGHNT and CDR2 as FRNRAP. The sequence was collected from a woman aged 45-65 years with Graves' ophthalmopathy. Sample: blood. The gene calls are TRBV12-5 and TRBJ2-7; TRBD2 matches at 7 bases. CDR3 protein: CASGLVAGPLGQYF. CDR3 nucleotide sequence: TGTGCTAGTGGTTTGGTAGCGGGACCCTTGGGGCAGTACTTC.